This T cell receptor beta chain was captured by sequencing in a study of T cells in Graves' hyperthyroidism and ophthalmopathy. Across the whole study: The blood sample was taken at first diagnosis, before treatment began. General study points: Ophthalmopathy stood apart from stable hyperthyroidism in a 13 V-J model. Clonotypes that were expanded in thyroid above 0.001 mostly appeared in blood too.

This clonotype was counted ten times or more. The antigen is not known. Clinical symptoms, serum thyroxine, TRAb, thyroid ultrasound and orbital computed tomography informed diagnoses. The V end lost 5 bases, the J end lost 6 bases, and 13 bases lay between the germline ends. The germline gives CDR1 SGHAT, CDR2 FQNNGV. The CDR3 is 13 amino acids. The TCR beta CDR3 regions underwent amplification using RNA transcripts as the source. During a first-round RT-PCR of the TCR CDR3, the HTBI primer set was used. MiXCR, applied by TCRdb to the multiplex PCR reads, yields one record per CDR3 protein. The table includes roughly 580,000 distinct CDR3 sequences, around 13% detected once.

The specimen sequenced was blood. The origin of this receptor is a woman aged 25 to 45 with Graves' hyperthyroidism that later progressed to Graves' ophthalmopathy. This chain connects TRBV11-2 to TRBJ1-2, with D perhaps matching TRBD1 (5 bases). The CDR3: CASSTSGMDGYTF. For the CDR3, the DNA is TGTGCCAGCAGCACCTCAGGGATGGATGGCTACACCTTC. Filled out from reference TRBV11-2 and TRBJ1-2, the complete variable domain reads EAGVAQSPRYKIIEKRQSVAFWCNPISGHATLYWYQQILGQGPKLLIQFQNNGVVDDSQLPKDRFSAERLKGVDSTLKIQPAKLEDSAVYLCASSTSGMDGYTFGSGTRLTVV.